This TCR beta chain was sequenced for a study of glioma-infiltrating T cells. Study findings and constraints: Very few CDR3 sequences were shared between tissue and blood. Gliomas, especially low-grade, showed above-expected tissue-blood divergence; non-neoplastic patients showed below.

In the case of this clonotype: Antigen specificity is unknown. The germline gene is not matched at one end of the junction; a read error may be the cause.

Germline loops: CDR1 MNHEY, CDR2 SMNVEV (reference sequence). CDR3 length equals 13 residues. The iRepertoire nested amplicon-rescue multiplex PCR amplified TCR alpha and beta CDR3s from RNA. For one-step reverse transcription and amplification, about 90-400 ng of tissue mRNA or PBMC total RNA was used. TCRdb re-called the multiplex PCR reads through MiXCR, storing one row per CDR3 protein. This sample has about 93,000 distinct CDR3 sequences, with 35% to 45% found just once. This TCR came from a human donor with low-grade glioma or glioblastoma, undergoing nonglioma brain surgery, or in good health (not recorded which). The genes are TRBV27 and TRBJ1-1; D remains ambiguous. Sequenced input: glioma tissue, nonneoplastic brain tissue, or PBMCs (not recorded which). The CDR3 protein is CASSITRRTEAFF. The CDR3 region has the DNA TGTGCCAGCAGTATAACCCGGAGGACTGAGGCTTTCTTT.